The T cell receptor (beta chain) described here comes from a study of blood T cell repertoires in COVID-19 (TCRdb year 2020). Concerning the study at large: Samples from collaborators originated in the United States, Italy and Spain and spanned both the acute and convalescent phases of COVID-19. The material from the prospective study consisted of cDNA or gDNA derived from T cells, B-cell-depleted T cells, or PBMCs. The dataset comprised deeply sampled blood TCRbeta repertoires from subjects exposed to, actively infected with, or recovered from COVID-19. The repertoires were made available in a free public database intended to serve as a resource for research on the immune response to SARS-CoV-2. Samples came from the ongoing ImmuneRACE study (first 160 participants) plus 1,254 subjects from 6 global collaborators. A de-identified subject ID, COVID-19 status, age in years and sex were almost always included in the sample metadata. HLA class I and class II types, where available, came from metadata supplied by the sample provider rather than from assay-based typing.

The full study reports these points: The amount of clinical and demographic metadata varied by source and participant and was provided uncurated.

Comment on this clone: No cognate antigen has been identified for it. No per-base quality is available; no much larger clone lies one base away.

Counted from cysteine to phenylalanine, this CDR3 has 14 amino acids. Just CDR3 DNA is preserved here, 42 bases in frame from base 1. V sheds 6 bases and J sheds 2 bases, leaving 14 bases between their ends. Taken from the germline V gene, the CDR1 and CDR2 loops are MDHEN and SYDVKM. Enrolling through a virtual design, the prospective study's participants ranged in age from roughly 18 to 100 years and lived across approximately 25 United States geographic areas. Cohort assignment in the prospective study relied on participant-reported clinical history from a screening survey and a study questionnaire. Mobile phlebotomists in the prospective study collected whole blood, serum and a nasopharyngeal or oropharyngeal swab from every participant. Over a roughly 2-month period, participants in the prospective study had the option of providing additional blood draws and questionnaires. Prospective study blood samples were shipped either frozen or at room temperature before DNA extraction.

TCRbeta CDR3 regions were amplified from genomic DNA by means of the immunoSEQ Assay, a bias-controlled multiplex PCR. The study's processing was this. The number of nucleated cells in each sample was estimated from the amplification of reference gene primers within the assay. Sequence reads were collapsed and filtered to measure the absolute abundance of every unique TCRbeta CDR3 rearrangement. For each sample, productive Simpson clonality was calculated as the square root of Simpson's diversity index over productive rearrangements. The immuneACCESS repertoire file appears here via TCRdb, limited to in-frame rearrangements. These files lack a portion of the clones; in checked studies, under half of the deficit traces to unresolved V genes, and the cause of the others is not known. V and J calls plus clone size are reproduced from that table; the DNA served to infer D and trimming. The sample includes fewer than 500,000 clones, with 87% observed a single time. Approximately 2% of the sample lies in the top ten.

The rearrangement combines TRBV28 with TRBJ2-7, and TRBD1 may be the D gene, going by 5 matching bases. Source material: PBMCs or T cells enriched from blood (not recorded which). This clonotype originated in a young woman with acute COVID-19. The sequence in DNA is TGTGCCAGCAGAAATCGACAGTATACCTACGAGCAGTACTTC. This codes for CASRNRQYTYEQYF.